The 25 T cell receptor beta chains given below trace back to one sample, sequenced in a study of vaccination and CD4 T cells after COVID-19 (dated by TCRdb to the early 2020s). The sample's treatment or condition label, in plain terms: roughly 10-day PBMC culture with coronavirus spike peptide pools or control peptides (ViraFEST assay). Library generation was performed with PCR. Sequenced on an Illumina iSeq 100. At the Johns Hopkins FTIC core, DNA from the cultured CD4+ T cells underwent TCR sequencing with the Oncomine TCR Beta short-read assay. TCRdb reran the public reads through fastp at Q25 and MiXCR, keeping productive beta chains. Under each unique CDR3 protein, matching rows form one entry showing the most common genes and DNA. The sample data list around 15,000 distinct CDR3 sequences, and 30% to 40% of these were observed just once. Of the sample, approximately 25% is held by the ten largest clones.

These TCRs' antigens remain unknown. The sample here was CD4+ T cells from blood, cultured in vitro, taken before SARS-CoV-2 vaccination. These receptors were obtained from a human donor who received a COVID-19 vaccine.

The chain combines TRBV6-5 with TRBJ2-7; 7 nucleotides match TRBD2. CDR3 length: 17 amino acids. Germline values: CDR1 MNHEY, CDR2 SVGAGI. The V and J ends lost 4 bases and 2 bases, in that order; junction bases with no gene match: 14. The CDR3 region is CASSSRVAGVGTYEQYF. CDR3 bases: TGTGCCAGCAGTTCCCGGGTGGCGGGGGTAGGAACCTACGAGCAGTACTTC.

In nucleotides, the CDR3 is TGTGCCAGTAGTATAGGAGGGGGGTACAGTTACGCTAACACAGATACGCAGTATTTT. Translating it yields CASSIGGGYSYANTDTQYF. The chain links TRBV19 to TRBJ2-3; either TRBD1 or TRBD2 may supply D (6 bases each). Germline CDR1 is LNHDA and CDR2 is SQIVND (reference sequence). V lost 1 base and J lost 2, with 22 bases in between. This CDR3 region has 19 residues.

The V gene is TRBV6-4, the J gene TRBJ1-6, with D unresolved. The CDR3 spans 13 residues. Per germline, CDR1 MRHNA and CDR2 SNTAGT. The V end lost 4 bases, the J end lost 5 bases, and 6 bases lay between the germline ends. CDR3 loop: CASSVGDNSPLHF. In nucleotides, the CDR3 is TGTGCCAGCAGTGTTGGGGATAATTCACCCCTCCACTTT.

This clonotype was observed a handful of times. V gene TRBV2 combines with J gene TRBJ1-5; weak D call: TRBD1 (5 bases). CDR3 size: 13 residues. The V gene lost 4 bases and the J gene lost 4 bases, with 8 bases spanning the gap. CDR1 is SNHLY, CDR2 FYNNEI, per germline. The DNA for the CDR3 is TGTGCCAGCAGTGGGGGCCTTAATCAGCCCCAGCATTTT. As protein: CASSGGLNQPQHF.

The V gene is TRBV5-1, the J gene TRBJ1-5; 10 positions match TRBD1. Germline V gene sequence: CDR1 SGHRS, CDR2 YFSETQ. Unmatched junction bases numbered 4, after V lost 4 bases and J lost 0 bases. There are 16 residues in the CDR3. In nucleotides, the CDR3 is TGCGCCAGCAGCATAGGGACAGGGGTTAGCAATCAGCCCCAGCATTTT. This translates into CASSIGTGVSNQPQHF.

The chain employs TRBV19 and TRBJ1-2; D not certain. This CDR3 has 15 amino acids. In germline, CDR1 is LNHDA, CDR2 SQIVND (reference sequence). V was cut by 1 base and J by 0 bases, with 9 bases left in between. DNA of the CDR3: TGTGCCAGTAGTATAGGGCCGGATTCTAACTATGGCTACACCTTC. It codes for CASSIGPDSNYGYTF.

This clonotype has just a few counts. The rearrangement uses TRBV27 and TRBJ1-2; 8 bases match TRBD1. In germline, CDR1 is MNHEY, CDR2 SMNVEV (reference sequence). Germline trimming cut 6 bases from V and 3 bases from J; bases unmatched to any gene: 6. CDR3 length equals 14 residues. DNA for the CDR3: TGTGCCAGCAGACTCGACAGGGGCGACTATGGCTACACCTTC. Translating gives CASRLDRGDYGYTF.

This chain links TRBV4-2 with TRBJ2-5; TRBD2 matches 13 bases. The CDR3 covers 16 residues. V lost 1 base to trimming and J lost 5 bases; unmatched junction nucleotides: 4. Germline V gene sequence: CDR1 LGHNA, CDR2 YNFKEQ. In nucleotides, the CDR3 is TGTGCCAGCAGCCAAGTAGGACTAGCGGGGGTTGAGACCCAGTACTTC. This translates into CASSQVGLAGVETQYF.

There are a few counts of this clonotype. The chain combines TRBV20-1 with TRBJ1-2; D unresolved. CDR1 DFQATT and CDR2 SNEGSKA come from the germline V gene (reference sequence). There are 11 residues in the CDR3. V was pared by 3 bases and J by 6 bases, with 8 bases between. This CDR3 reads CSARRSHGYTF. The CDR3 DNA sequence: TGCAGTGCTAGGCGGAGCCATGGCTACACCTTC.

The genes are TRBV6-5 and TRBJ2-2, with D uncertain. This CDR3 has 13 amino acids. V lost 0 bases and J lost 4, with 3 bases in between. Germline loops: CDR1 MNHEY, CDR2 SVGAGI. The CDR3 is CASSYSGTGELFF. Written as DNA, the CDR3 is TGTGCCAGCAGTTACTCGGGCACCGGGGAGCTGTTTTTT.

The V gene is TRBV14, the J gene TRBJ2-3; D is unclear. Trimming removed 0 bases at V and 8 bases at J, with 9 bases between. This CDR3 contains 13 residues. The germline V gene encodes CDR1 SGHDN and CDR2 FVKESK. The CDR3 is CASSQDFSSTQYF. The CDR3 nucleotides read TGTGCCAGCAGCCAAGATTTTAGCTCTACGCAGTATTTT. The full variable domain, its missing parts supplied by reference TRBV14 and TRBJ2-3, is EAGVTQFPSHSVIEKGQTVTLRCDPISGHDNLYWYRRVMGKEIKFLLHFVKESKQDESGMPNNRFLAERTGGTYSTLKVQPAELEDSGVYFCASSQDFSSTQYFGPGTRLTVL.

The chain couples TRBV6-1 to TRBJ1-1; D gene unclear. The CDR3 runs to 12 residues. CDR1 is MNHNS and CDR2 is SASEGT in the germline V gene. In DNA, the CDR3 is TGTGTCTGCAAGGGCGCGAACACTGAAGCTTTCTTT. It specifies CVCKGANTEAFF.

This chain uses TRBV29-1 with TRBJ2-7; 8 bases align to TRBD1. The V and J ends lost 4 bases and 1 base, in that order; junction bases with no gene match: 6. The CDR3 consists of 14 residues. In germline, CDR1 is SQVTM, CDR2 ANQGSEA. The CDR3 loop is CSVVPGQVSYEQYF. CDR3 nucleotide sequence: TGCAGCGTTGTTCCGGGACAGGTTTCCTACGAGCAGTACTTC.

The chain uses TRBV6-1 and TRBJ2-5; 7 bases align to TRBD1. This CDR3 spans 16 amino acids. In germline, CDR1 is MNHNS, CDR2 SASEGT. Losses at the gene ends were 5 bases for V and 0 bases for J; bases not matched to a gene: 9. The CDR3 bases are TGTGCCAGCAGTCGGGGACAGACTAAGTACCAAGAGACCCAGTACTTC. Its translation is CASSRGQTKYQETQYF.

The chain recombines TRBV2 with TRBJ1-1; 10 bases align to TRBD1. CDR3 size: 15 residues. V was clipped by 7 bases and J by 5 bases; unmatched bases: 10. Per the germline V gene, CDR1 is SNHLY and CDR2 is FYNNEI. CDR3: CASTHGTGVVTEAFF. DNA for the CDR3: TGTGCCAGCACGCACGGGACAGGGGTAGTAACTGAAGCTTTCTTT.

This clonotype was counted only a few times. CDR3 sequence reads: CAWTLTSTFTAYGYTF. The CDR3 DNA is TGTGCCTGGACCCTGACGTCGACTTTTACAGCGTATGGCTACACCTTC. The chain has TRBV30 and TRBJ1-2, with no clear D. The V and J ends lost 4 bases and 5 bases respectively, with 23 bases between them. CDR1 and CDR2 (germline): GTSNPN, SVGIG (reference sequence). The CDR3 extends over 16 amino acids.

The V call is TRBV5-1, the J call TRBJ2-7; 12 positions match TRBD1. CDR1 SGHRS and CDR2 YFSETQ come from the germline V gene. The CDR3 runs 15 residues. J was trimmed by 4 bases and V by 4 bases; bases with no gene match: 6. The CDR3 sequence is CASSLGTGGEYEQYF. CDR3 sequence (DNA): TGCGCCAGCAGCCTGGGGACAGGGGGCGAATACGAGCAGTACTTC.

The sample holds a few counts of this clonotype. The rearrangement links TRBV24-1 to TRBJ2-3; 9 nucleotides line up with TRBD2. The CDR3 spans 13 residues. The V and J ends lost 6 bases and 6 bases, in that order; junction bases with no gene match: 3. The germline CDR1 and CDR2 sequences are KGHDR and SFDVKD. CDR3 protein: CATSSGGPDTQYF. DNA for the CDR3: TGTGCCACCAGTAGCGGGGGGCCGGATACGCAGTATTTT.

The chain is built from TRBV20-1 and TRBJ2-2; 8 bases match TRBD1. Trimming cost V 1 base and J 1 base; bases outside gene matches: 8. CDR3 length: 17 residues. In germline, CDR1 is DFQATT, CDR2 SNEGSKA (reference sequence). The CDR3 bases are TGCAGTGCTAGAGGGGTGAAACAGGGGGGGAACACCGGGGAGCTGTTTTTT. Protein: CSARGVKQGGNTGELFF.

This clonotype was recorded only once. This rearrangement joins TRBV19 to TRBJ2-3, with 13 bases fitting TRBD2. Germline V gene lookup returns CDR1 LNHDA and CDR2 SQIVND (reference sequence). The ends lost 1 base at V and 7 bases at J; junction bases unmatched: 17. The CDR3 has 20 residues. CDR3 in amino acids: CASSIGTSGGRVLGGYTQYF. The DNA for the CDR3 is TGTGCCAGTAGTATAGGGACTAGCGGGGGACGCGTATTGGGTGGCTATACGCAGTATTTT.

This clonotype came up a few times. V usage is TRBV24-1 and J usage is TRBJ1-1, with D unresolved. The V end lost 4 bases, the J end lost 1 base, and 6 bases lay between the germline ends. Looked up from germline, CDR1 is KGHDR and CDR2 is SFDVKD. The CDR3 has 13 residues. CDR3 region: CATSERANTEAFF. CDR3 nucleotides: TGTGCCACCAGTGAGAGGGCGAACACTGAAGCTTTCTTT.

The gene calls are TRBV27 and TRBJ1-6; D not resolved. CDR1 is MNHEY and CDR2 is SMNVEV in the germline V gene (reference sequence). Deletions cut 0 bases from V and 14 bases from J, with 20 bases between. CDR3 length: 16 residues. The CDR3 DNA reads TGTGCCAGCAGTTTATCCGGGGTTGCTCCAATTTGGGCCCTCCACTTT. This sequence encodes CASSLSGVAPIWALHF.

This rearrangement joins TRBV19 to TRBJ2-1; the match to TRBD2 covers 10 bases. Germline CDR1 LNHDA, CDR2 SQIVND (reference sequence). The CDR3 is made up of 16 amino acids. V was clipped by 6 bases and J by 4 bases; unmatched bases: 9. CDR3 sequence: CASRIREAGGYNEQFF. The CDR3 DNA is TGTGCCAGTAGAATAAGAGAAGCGGGGGGGTACAATGAGCAGTTCTTC.

This chain uses TRBV7-2 with TRBJ2-2, with D unresolved. The CDR3 sequence is 13 residues long. Trimming took off 1 base at V and 7 bases at J, with 7 bases between the two ends. Germline CDR1 is SGHTA and CDR2 is FQGNSA. The CDR3 region is CASSLDAVGELFF. DNA for the CDR3: TGTGCCAGCAGCTTAGACGCCGTCGGGGAGCTGTTTTTT.

This clonotype has only a few counts. The V gene is TRBV20-1, the J gene TRBJ1-1; no clear D gene. The CDR3 extends over 12 amino acids. The V gene lost 3 bases and the J gene lost 1 base, with 6 bases spanning the gap. Germline CDR1 reads DFQATT; CDR2 reads SNEGSKA (reference sequence). The CDR3 DNA follows: TGCAGTGCTAGTCAACCGAACACTGAAGCTTTCTTT. It specifies CSASQPNTEAFF.